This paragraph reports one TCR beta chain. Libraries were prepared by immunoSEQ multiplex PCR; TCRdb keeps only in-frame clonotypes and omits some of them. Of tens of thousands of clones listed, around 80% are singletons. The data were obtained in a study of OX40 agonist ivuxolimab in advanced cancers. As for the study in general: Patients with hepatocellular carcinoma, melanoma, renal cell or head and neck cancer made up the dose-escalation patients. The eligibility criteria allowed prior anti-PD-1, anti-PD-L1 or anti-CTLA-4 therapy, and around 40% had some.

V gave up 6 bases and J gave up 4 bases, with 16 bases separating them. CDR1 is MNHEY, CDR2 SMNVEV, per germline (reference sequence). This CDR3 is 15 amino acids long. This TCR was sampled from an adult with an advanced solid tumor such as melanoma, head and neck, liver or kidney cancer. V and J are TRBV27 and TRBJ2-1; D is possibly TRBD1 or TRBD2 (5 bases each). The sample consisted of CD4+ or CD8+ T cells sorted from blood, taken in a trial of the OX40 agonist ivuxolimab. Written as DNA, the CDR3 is TGTGCCAGCAGAGCCGGGACCACAGTATACAATGAGCAGTTCTTC. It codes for CASRAGTTVYNEQFF.